A single sample gave rise to the 18 T cell receptor beta chains below, sequenced in a study of cytomegalovirus exposure and HLA in healthy donors. It was with 60 Vbeta and 13 Jbeta primers that the PCR ran. Only in-frame clones appear in the TCRdb table, and some are missing; sequencing was by immunoSEQ multiplex PCR. Of 150,000 to 200,000 clones listed, around 78% are singletons. The material sequenced was PBMCs. Every receptor here comes from a man younger than 30 in good health and CMV-seronegative.

The chain has TRBV6-5 and TRBJ1-1; D is perhaps TRBD1 (5 bases). CDR1 is MNHEY and CDR2 is SVGAGI in the germline V gene. CDR3 length equals 15 residues. V was clipped by 5 bases and J by 0 bases, with 13 bases between them. CDR3 sequence: CASSPLRGMNTEAFF. CDR3 in DNA: TGTGCCAGCAGTCCGCTTCGGGGGATGAACACTGAAGCTTTCTTT.

The V and J genes are TRBV14 and TRBJ1-6; D remains unclear. Trimming removed 1 base at V and 14 bases at J, with 9 bases between. Germline V CDR1 and CDR2: SGHDN, FVKESK. The CDR3 totals 12 residues. CDR3 DNA sequence: TGTGCCAGCAGCCAAGGAAGAGCGACCCTCCACTTT. Amino acids: CASSQGRATLHF. The full variable domain, with the rest looked up from reference TRBV14 and TRBJ1-6, is EAGVTQFPSHSVIEKGQTVTLRCDPISGHDNLYWYRRVMGKEIKFLLHFVKESKQDESGMPNNRFLAERTGGTYSTLKVQPAELEDSGVYFCASSQGRATLHFGNGTRLTVT.

The chain employs TRBV18 and TRBJ1-4; 10 bases line up with TRBD1. Germline loops: CDR1 KGHSH, CDR2 LQKENI. With 2 bases clipped from V and 8 bases from J, the junction kept 5 bases outside the gene matches. This CDR3 spans 15 amino acids. Here the CDR3 DNA reads TGTGCCAGCTCACCAGGGACAGGGGTAGAGGAAAAACTGTTTTTT. Translated, it gives CASSPGTGVEEKLFF.

This chain uses TRBV19 with TRBJ2-3; TRBD1 is a possible D gene (6 bases). Germline V gene data show CDR1 as LNHDA and CDR2 as SQIVND (reference sequence). V lost 7 bases, J lost 2 bases, and 10 bases lay in between. The CDR3 sequence is 13 residues long. This CDR3 is CASNEGDTDTQYF. In nucleotides, the CDR3 is TGTGCCAGTAATGAGGGGGACACAGATACGCAGTATTTT.

This clone was counted a single time. The rearrangement uses TRBV27 and TRBJ2-6; the D is unclear. This CDR3 has 15 amino acids. Germline loops: CDR1 MNHEY, CDR2 SMNVEV (reference sequence). V lost 8 bases to trimming and J lost 3 bases, with 14 bases between them. Here the CDR3 DNA reads TGTGCCAGCGGGCCGGTCCTCCATGGGGCCAACGTCCTGACTTTC. It encodes CASGPVLHGANVLTF.

A single count supports this clone. The chain employs TRBV28 and TRBJ2-6; unclear D gene. The ends were cut back, 3 bases at V and 0 bases at J, with 6 bases in the middle. Per the germline V gene, CDR1 is MDHEN and CDR2 is SYDVKM. The CDR3 consists of 15 residues. This CDR3 reads CASSLGNSGANVLTF. The CDR3 DNA follows: TGTGCCAGCAGTTTGGGCAACTCTGGGGCCAACGTCCTGACTTTC.

J is TRBJ1-1 and V is TRBV29-1, with D uncertain. V gave up 4 bases and J gave up 0 bases, with 15 bases separating them. The CDR3 has 15 residues. Germline V lookup: CDR1 SQVTM, CDR2 ANQGSEA. The chain's CDR3 is CSVGKRLAMNTEAFF. The CDR3 DNA reads TGCAGCGTTGGTAAGCGCTTGGCCATGAACACTGAAGCTTTCTTT.

This CDR3 reads CAWNLRRSTMDYTF. CDR3 coding DNA: TGTGCCTGGAATCTTCGGCGCTCAACTATGGACTACACCTTC. The rearrangement links TRBV30 to TRBJ1-2; D remains ambiguous. This CDR3 comprises 14 residues. V was shortened by 4 bases and J by 10 bases, with 22 bases between the two germline ends. Germline-derived CDR1 and CDR2 are GTSNPN and SVGIG (reference sequence).

The chain recombines TRBV9 with TRBJ2-5; 10 nucleotides agree with TRBD2. The V segment lost 4 bases and the J segment 3 bases; nucleotides outside the gene matches: 9. CDR3 length equals 16 residues. In germline, CDR1 is SGDLS, CDR2 YYNGEE. CDR3 amino acids: CASSRASTSGEETQYF. The CDR3 DNA follows: TGTGCCAGCAGCCGAGCTTCCACTAGCGGGGAAGAGACCCAGTACTTC.

The gene calls are TRBV2 and TRBJ2-1; 8 bases are a match to TRBD2. The CDR3 length is 16 residues. J lost 7 bases, V lost 6 bases, and 14 bases had no gene match. Germline CDR1 is SNHLY and CDR2 is FYNNEI. CDR3 sequence reads: CASRGPLAGVGNEQFF. CDR3 nucleotide sequence: TGTGCCAGCAGAGGGCCGCTAGCGGGCGTAGGGAATGAGCAGTTCTTC.

This chain uses TRBV5-1 with TRBJ2-3; 7 bases are a match to TRBD2. This CDR3 spans 15 amino acids. From germline, CDR1 is SGHRS and CDR2 YFSETQ. The ends lost 4 bases at V and 0 bases at J; junction bases unmatched: 5. The CDR3 region is CASSPGGTSTDTQYF. The CDR3 region has the DNA TGCGCCAGCAGCCCCGGGGGGACTAGCACAGATACGCAGTATTTT.

CDR3 coding DNA: TGTGCCAGCAGGGACAGCCACTACGAGCAGTACTTC. Its translation is CASRDSHYEQYF. V gene TRBV6-4 combines with J gene TRBJ2-7, with D possibly TRBD1 on 6 matching bases. The CDR3 covers 12 residues. CDR1 is MRHNA and CDR2 is SNTAGT in the germline V gene. The ends were cut back, 6 bases at V and 3 bases at J, with 9 bases in the middle.

This rearrangement joins TRBV9 to TRBJ2-3; D might be TRBD1 (5 bases). V shed 0 bases and J shed 5 bases, with 10 bases lying between them. The CDR3 spans 14 residues. Per germline, CDR1 SGDLS and CDR2 YYNGEE. CDR3 in DNA: TGTGCCAGCAGCGTAGAGGGGCGCCTAGATACGCAGTATTTT. Its translation: CASSVEGRLDTQYF.

The chain couples TRBV23-1 to TRBJ1-4, with 9 bases lining up with TRBD1. TRBV23-1 is flagged as an ORF with uncertain function. V was pared by 4 bases and J by 2 bases, with 11 bases of the junction left unmatched. CDR3 size: 18 residues. The CDR3, as DNA: TGCGCCAGCAGTCGACCACAGGGGGCAGGAATCACTAATGAAAAACTGTTTTTT. This codes for CASSRPQGAGITNEKLFF.

V is TRBV5-4 and J is TRBJ2-5, with TRBD1 identical over 9 bases. Germline loops: CDR1 SGHNT, CDR2 YYREEE (reference sequence). The V segment lost 5 bases and the J segment 0 bases; nucleotides outside the gene matches: 5. The length of the CDR3 is 15 residues. DNA of the CDR3: TGTGCCAGCAGACCGGGACAGGGCGACCAAGAGACCCAGTACTTC. Encoded protein: CASRPGQGDQETQYF.

The rearrangement links TRBV27 to TRBJ2-7; perhaps TRBD1 as D (5 bases). The V end was cut by 3 bases, the J end by 4 bases, with 10 bases between. This CDR3 comprises 13 residues. From germline, CDR1 is MNHEY and CDR2 SMNVEV (reference sequence). The chain's CDR3 is CASSFTAGYEQYF. In DNA form, the CDR3 reads TGTGCCAGCAGTTTTACGGCAGGGTACGAGCAGTACTTC.

A word on this clone: An end of the junction differs from the germline gene, which may be a read error. The sample contains more than one DNA sequence encoding this CDR3. The chain uses TRBV9 and TRBJ2-7; possibly TRBD1 for D (5 bases). CDR3 length: 14 residues. The germline CDR1 and CDR2 sequences are SGDLS and YYNGEE. The CDR3 nucleotides are TGTGCCAGCAGCGGGCAGGGTTGGTTGGACGAGCAGTATTTC. As protein: CASSGQGWLDEQYF. Together with reference TRBV9 and TRBJ2-7, the CDR3 gives the full variable domain: DSGVTQTPKHLITATGQRVTLRCSPRSGDLSVYWYQQSLDQGLQFLIQYYNGEERAKGNILERFSAQQFPDLHSELNLSSLELGDSALYFCASSGQGWLDEQYFGPGTRLTVT.

To note about this clone: Additional DNA sequences in this sample encode the identical CDR3. The rearrangement links TRBV2 to TRBJ2-5; 15 positions agree with TRBD2. V was pared by 6 bases and J by 2 bases, with 1 base of the junction left unmatched. Germline V CDR1 and CDR2: SNHLY, FYNNEI. This CDR3 has 15 residues. The CDR3 nucleotides are TGTGCCAGCAGCGGACTAGCGGGGGGGCAAGAGACCCAGTACTTC. Amino acids: CASSGLAGGQETQYF.